The 15 T cell receptor beta chains listed next were all sequenced from one sample in a study of siplizumab effects on memory and regulatory T cells. The method was immunoSEQ multiplex PCR; TCRdb's version includes in-frame clones alone and lacks a portion of them. The sample holds roughly 13,000 clones; approximately 48% are singletons and the top ten take approximately 8.2%. Coculturing at 37°C lasted five to seven days for the mixed lymphocyte reaction cells. No antigen has been assigned to these receptors. Source material: CFSE-low (dividing) CD4+ T cells sorted from an allogeneic mixed lymphocyte reaction. The receptors shown here come from a human donor in good health; the cells came from an allogeneic mixed lymphocyte reaction.

The chain is built from TRBV7-3 and TRBJ1-1, with D maybe TRBD1 (5 bases). Germline assignment: CDR1 SGHTA and CDR2 FQGTGA. With 5 bases removed from V and 2 bases from J, the gap between germline ends came to 12 bases. CDR3 length equals 14 residues. The CDR3 region is CASSRLGPNTEAFF. The CDR3 DNA reads as TGTGCCAGCAGCCGTCTGGGGCCCAACACTGAAGCTTTCTTT.

This chain uses TRBV27 with TRBJ2-7; 10 positions match TRBD1. Losses at the gene ends were 8 bases for V and 4 bases for J; bases not matched to a gene: 5. This CDR3 spans 13 amino acids. Per germline, CDR1 MNHEY and CDR2 SMNVEV (reference sequence). As DNA, the CDR3 is TGTGCCAGCGGGGGACAGGGGAGGTACGAGCAGTACTTC. This translates into CASGGQGRYEQYF.

DNA of the CDR3: TGTGCCAGCAGCTTAGATAGTGGGACGGGCGGGGAGCTGTTTTTT. This translates into CASSLDSGTGGELFF. This chain uses TRBV5-4 with TRBJ2-2; D possibly uses TRBD1 or TRBD2 (5 bases each). V was pared by 2 bases and J by 7 bases, with 15 bases between. This CDR3 contains 15 residues. Germline CDR1 and CDR2: SGHNT and YYREEE (reference sequence). Supplemented by reference TRBV5-4 and TRBJ2-2, the full variable domain reads ETGVTQSPTHLIKTRGQQVTLRCSSQSGHNTVSWYQQALGQGPQFIFQYYREEENGRGNFPPRFSGLQFPNYSSELNVNALELDDSALYLCASSLDSGTGGELFFGEGSRLTVL.

This clone was detected only a few times. V gene TRBV7-8 combines with J gene TRBJ1-2; D remains ambiguous. Trimming pared 4 bases from V and 6 bases from J, leaving 12 bases between. This CDR3 comprises 13 residues. Germline CDR1 reads SGHVS; CDR2 reads FQNEAQ. CDR3 region: CASSWTTWDGYTF. The CDR3 DNA sequence: TGTGCCAGCAGCTGGACCACATGGGATGGCTACACCTTC.

This chain uses TRBV11-3 with TRBJ1-1; 12 bases are a match to TRBD1. The CDR3 contains 15 residues. The germline gives CDR1 SGHNT, CDR2 YENEEA. V was pared by 5 bases and J by 5 bases, with 6 bases of the junction left unmatched. The CDR3 coding sequence is TGTGCCAGCAGCCCGGGACAGGGGGCGTGGACTGAAGCTTTCTTT. It yields the protein CASSPGQGAWTEAFF.

The chain has TRBV6-1 and TRBJ2-7; the D gene is possibly TRBD1 (6 bases). The CDR3 is 12 residues long. Trimming took 10 bases from V and 2 from J, leaving 12 bases between them. From germline, CDR1 is MNHNS and CDR2 SASEGT. Here the CDR3 DNA reads TGTGCCATCAGGGACACAGCCTACGAGCAGTACTTC. It encodes CAIRDTAYEQYF.

The rearrangement links TRBV5-6 to TRBJ2-7; 9 nucleotides line up with TRBD2. Germline loops: CDR1 SGHDT, CDR2 YYEEEE. The CDR3 covers 13 residues. The V and J ends lost 0 bases and 6 bases, in that order; junction bases with no gene match: 1. CDR3 DNA sequence: TGTGCCAGCAGCTTGGGACTAGCGGTCGAGCAGTACTTC. Its translation is CASSLGLAVEQYF.

The chain carries TRBV6-5 and TRBJ1-2; 9 bases are shared with TRBD1. Germline V CDR1 and CDR2: MNHEY, SVGAGI. J gave up 6 bases and V 5 bases, and 4 bases lay outside the gene matches. The CDR3 has 13 amino acids. Written as DNA, the CDR3 is TGTGCCAGCAGTACCGGGACAGGGAATGGCTACACCTTC. The encoded protein is CASSTGTGNGYTF.

The chain joins TRBV10-2 to TRBJ1-2; D is perhaps TRBD1 (5 bases). CDR3 length: 12 amino acids. Germline values: CDR1 WSHSY, CDR2 SAAADI. V lost 1 base and J lost 10, with 10 bases in between. CDR3 sequence reads: CASSEWGPYYTF. Here the CDR3 DNA reads TGCGCCAGCAGTGAGTGGGGACCTTACTACACCTTC.

The gene calls are TRBV19 and TRBJ2-1; TRBD2 matches 7 bases. V lost 2 bases and J lost 4; bases outside the gene matches: 14. Per germline, CDR1 LNHDA and CDR2 SQIVND (reference sequence). This CDR3 comprises 18 residues. CDR3 sequence: CASSIRAPKLAAYNEQFF. CDR3 DNA: TGTGCCAGTAGTATAAGGGCCCCGAAGCTAGCGGCATACAATGAGCAGTTCTTC.

A few counts support this clone. V usage is TRBV27 and J usage is TRBJ2-7; 7 bases agree with TRBD1. Germline CDR1 is MNHEY and CDR2 is SMNVEV (reference sequence). Trimming took 1 base from V and 0 from J; bases not matched to a gene: 3. The CDR3 runs to 15 residues. CDR3 nucleotide sequence: TGTGCCAGCAGTTTATATGGGACAGACTCCTACGAGCAGTACTTC. It codes for CASSLYGTDSYEQYF.

V gene TRBV7-6 combines with J gene TRBJ1-4; D not resolved. This CDR3 region has 15 residues. Trimming took 1 base from V and 3 from J, leaving 9 bases between them. Germline CDR1 reads SGHVS; CDR2 reads FNYEAQ. DNA of the CDR3: TGTGCCAGCAGCTTAGATGGGCAGCCTAATGAAAAACTGTTTTTT. Translated: CASSLDGQPNEKLFF. The full variable domain, its missing parts supplied by reference TRBV7-6 and TRBJ1-4, is GAGVSQSPRYKVTKRGQDVALRCDPISGHVSLYWYRQALGQGPEFLTYFNYEAQQDKSGLPNDRFSAERPEGSISTLTIQRTEQRDSAMYRCASSLDGQPNEKLFFGSGTQLSVL.

This chain uses TRBV7-9 with TRBJ1-1; the D is unclear. The CDR3 has 13 amino acids. V lost 2 bases and J 1 base, leaving 5 bases between the germline ends. Germline V CDR1 and CDR2: SEHNR, FQNEAQ (reference sequence). The CDR3 coding sequence is TGTGCCAGCAGCTTAATACGGAACACTGAAGCTTTCTTT. This translates into CASSLIRNTEAFF.

The rearrangement uses TRBV6-1 and TRBJ1-2; the D is unclear. The length of the CDR3 is 13 residues. CDR1 is MNHNS and CDR2 is SASEGT in the germline V gene. V was shortened by 4 bases and J by 4 bases, with 10 bases between the two germline ends. As DNA, the CDR3 is TGTGCCAGCAGTGCGGGAGTGGGCTATGGCTACACCTTC. Amino acid sequence: CASSAGVGYGYTF.

The chain couples TRBV2 to TRBJ2-3; D possibly corresponds to TRBD2 (6 bases). CDR1 SNHLY and CDR2 FYNNEI come from the germline V gene. The CDR3 extends over 16 amino acids. The germline V and J ends were trimmed by 4 bases and 0 bases, with 14 bases remaining between them. The CDR3 protein is CASSANSGTSTDTQYF. CDR3 sequence (DNA): TGTGCCAGCAGTGCAAATTCCGGGACTAGCACAGATACGCAGTATTTT.